The source of this T cell receptor (beta chain) is a study of T and B cells in COVID-19 patients. BIOMED2 TRB-A/B primer pools were used in multiplex TRB PCR. TCRdb processed the multiplex PCR reads anew with MiXCR; each CDR3 protein has one entry. The sample contains fewer than 8,500 distinct CDR3 sequences, around 31% of which appear only once. TRB was amplified from about 250-500 ng of blood genomic DNA. The CDR3 is 13 amino acids. V shed 4 bases and J shed 2 bases, with 6 bases lying between them. Germline CDR1 reads SGHVS; CDR2 reads FNYEAQ. This clonotype is medium-sized by share. The receptor comes from a human donor with active COVID-19. The rearrangement uses TRBV7-6 and TRBJ2-1; D not certain. The sequenced sample was blood. CDR3 amino acids: CASSSSTYNEQFF. The CDR3 DNA is TGTGCCAGCAGCTCCTCGACCTACAATGAGCAGTTCTTC.